Listed here is a single TCR beta chain. The antigen is undetermined. In the authors' workflow: A papillary thyroid cancer distant-metastasis classifier was built from CDR3 differences across clinicopathological groups. TCRdb redid the clone calls on the PCR reads using MiXCR. The V and J calls were not made by the authors but by TCRdb's processing. The repertoire holds 15,000 to 17,000 clones, with approximately 23% as singletons. Every patient underwent thyroid surgery untreated. Unmatched junction bases numbered 9, after V lost 4 bases and J lost 0 bases. This CDR3 has 17 residues. In germline, CDR1 is SGHAT, CDR2 FQNNGV. This record belongs to a study of metastatic and nonmetastatic thyroid tumors. Study-wide context: Repertoires from malignant and benign thyroid patients were compared across blood and tumor or nodule tissue.

Regarding the study as a whole: Across blood and tumor, TCR beta diversity in malignant thyroid tumors was reportedly significantly higher than in benign nodules.

The chain joins TRBV11-2 to TRBJ1-2; 9 bases match TRBD1. Sample: tumor tissue. This clonotype was sampled from a female donor with papillary thyroid cancer or a benign thyroid nodule (not recorded which). Some clones in this sample may be carry-over from other donors' samples. This CDR3 reads CASSSGQGSTPNYGYTF. Written as DNA, the CDR3 is TGTGCCAGCAGCTCCGGACAGGGGAGCACCCCTAACTATGGCTACACCTTC.